One sample yielded the 10 T cell receptor beta chains listed below, sequenced in a study of memory CD4+ T cells and cytomegalovirus serostatus. Single viable CD3+CD4+CD8-CD45RO+ cells were sorted as the memory CD4+ T cells. The assay was immunoSEQ multiplex PCR, and TCRdb's table has in-frame clones only and misses some. Of tens of thousands of clones in the sample, roughly three quarters were seen once. What was sequenced was memory CD4+ T cells from blood. The receptors originated from an adult in good health and CMV-seronegative.

The chain employs TRBV5-1 and TRBJ1-6; no clear D gene. The CDR3 extends over 15 amino acids. With 0 bases removed from V and 8 bases from J, the gap between germline ends came to 12 bases. From germline, CDR1 is SGHRS and CDR2 YFSETQ. CDR3 in amino acids: CASSLEGLGHSPLHF. The CDR3 nucleotides are TGCGCCAGCAGCTTGGAAGGGTTGGGCCATTCACCCCTCCACTTT.

In DNA form, the CDR3 reads TGTGCCAGCAGTTCTCCCAGACAGGGAGGGGGTGAAAAACTGTTTTTT. Protein product: CASSSPRQGGGEKLFF. V gene TRBV6-5 combines with J gene TRBJ1-4, with 7 bases that match TRBD1. Losses at the gene ends were 4 bases for V and 7 bases for J; bases not matched to a gene: 12. The CDR3 sequence is 16 residues long. Per the germline V gene, CDR1 is MNHEY and CDR2 is SVGAGI.

The J gene is TRBJ2-3, the V gene TRBV5-1; TRBD2 aligns across 10 bases. The CDR3 loop spans 16 amino acids. V lost 4 bases to trimming and J lost 1 base; unmatched junction nucleotides: 6. Germline CDR1 SGHRS, CDR2 YFSETQ. CDR3 DNA: TGCGCCAGCAGCCCTATAGGGACTAGCGGCACAGATACGCAGTATTTT. Protein product: CASSPIGTSGTDTQYF.

This clone was recorded only once. This sequence joins TRBV5-1 and TRBJ2-5, with D tentatively TRBD1 (5 bases). V was pared by 3 bases and J by 2 bases, with 14 bases between. The germline gives CDR1 SGHRS, CDR2 YFSETQ. The CDR3 totals 15 residues. CDR3: CASSSQGAGQETQYF. Here the CDR3 DNA reads TGCGCCAGCAGCTCCCAGGGCGCCGGACAAGAGACCCAGTACTTC.

This rearrangement joins TRBV28 to TRBJ2-7; 7 bases match TRBD2. This CDR3 has 11 residues. V shed 11 bases, J shed 6 bases, and the junction held 7 bases outside the gene matches. Per germline, CDR1 MDHEN and CDR2 SYDVKM. The CDR3 sequence is CASTKRGEQYF. The CDR3 DNA is TGTGCCTCGACTAAGCGGGGCGAGCAGTACTTC.

V is TRBV5-6 and J is TRBJ2-1; 10 nucleotides match TRBD1. This CDR3 contains 13 residues. Per germline, CDR1 SGHDT and CDR2 YYEEEE. V was clipped by 5 bases and J by 6 bases; unmatched bases: 2. The DNA for the CDR3 is TGTGCCAGCAGGGGACAGGGGAGCAATGAGCAGTTCTTC. This sequence encodes CASRGQGSNEQFF.

The V gene is TRBV5-1, the J gene TRBJ2-7; D is unclear. The CDR3 sequence is 15 residues long. V gave up 1 base and J gave up 0 bases, with 11 bases separating them. Germline V CDR1 and CDR2: SGHRS, YFSETQ. DNA for the CDR3: TGCGCCAGCAGCTTGTCGCCCTTGAGCTCCTACGAGCAGTACTTC. This codes for CASSLSPLSSYEQYF.

This chain uses TRBV28 with TRBJ2-7; 7 positions agree with TRBD2. With V trimmed by 6 bases and J by 0 bases, 8 bases remained unmatched. This CDR3 region has 15 residues. Germline CDR1 and CDR2: MDHEN and SYDVKM. The CDR3 reads CASSSFGGGSYEQYF. CDR3 in DNA: TGTGCCAGCAGCAGTTTTGGGGGGGGCTCCTACGAGCAGTACTTC.

This clone was counted a few times. The chain is built from TRBV19 and TRBJ2-3; tentative D call: TRBD2 (6 bases). The CDR3 has 16 residues. The V gene's germline CDR1 is LNHDA and CDR2 SQIVND (reference sequence). Trimming pared 1 base from V and 4 bases from J, leaving 15 bases between. In nucleotides, the CDR3 is TGTGCCAGTAGTATAGCTCAAGGATGGGGGGCAGATACGCAGTATTTT. Translating gives CASSIAQGWGADTQYF.

The chain is built from TRBV5-1 and TRBJ2-1; 8 nucleotides line up with TRBD2. V dropped 0 bases and J dropped 4; count of bases not matched to a gene: 3. The germline V gene has CDR1 SGHRS and CDR2 YFSETQ. The CDR3 is 15 residues long. The CDR3 bases are TGCGCCAGCAGCTTGGGGACTAGCAGTTACAATGAGCAGTTCTTC. It translates to CASSLGTSSYNEQFF.